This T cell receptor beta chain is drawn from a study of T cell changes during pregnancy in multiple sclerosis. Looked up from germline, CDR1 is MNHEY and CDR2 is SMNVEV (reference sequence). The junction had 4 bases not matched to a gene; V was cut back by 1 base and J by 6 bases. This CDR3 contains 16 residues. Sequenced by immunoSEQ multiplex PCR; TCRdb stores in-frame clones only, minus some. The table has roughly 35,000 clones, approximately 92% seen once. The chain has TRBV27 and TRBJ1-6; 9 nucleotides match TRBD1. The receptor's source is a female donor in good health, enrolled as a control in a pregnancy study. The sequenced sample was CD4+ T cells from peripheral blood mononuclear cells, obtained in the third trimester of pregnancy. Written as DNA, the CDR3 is TGTGCCAGCAGTTTATTCGACAGGGGGGGTAATTCACCCCTCCACTTT. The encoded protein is CASSLFDRGGNSPLHF.